This T cell receptor (beta chain) was sequenced for a study of OX40 agonist ivuxolimab in advanced cancers. Study-level points and caveats: It was not determined which antigens were specifically recognized by the peripheral T cells that had undergone clonal expansion.

Remarks on this clone: Its matching antigen is unknown.

Data came from immunoSEQ multiplex PCR; TCRdb stores just in-frame clones and leaves some out. The sample includes around 60,000 clones, roughly 89% of them seen just once. Germline V gene sequence: CDR1 SGHRS, CDR2 YFSETQ. V lost 2 bases and J lost 7, with 16 bases in between. The CDR3 is made up of 15 amino acids. The chain uses TRBV5-1 and TRBJ1-3, with D unclear. The source material was CD4+ or CD8+ T cells sorted from blood, sampled in a trial of the OX40 agonist ivuxolimab. The sequence derives from an adult with an advanced solid tumor such as melanoma, head and neck, liver or kidney cancer. The CDR3 region is CASSFGFIVGNTIYF. The CDR3 region has the DNA TGCGCCAGCAGCTTCGGATTTATCGTTGGGAACACCATATATTTT.